This TCR beta chain was retrieved from a study of T cell responses to AZD1222 COVID-19 vaccine. Repertoires were generated with immunoSEQ multiplex PCR, while TCRdb's copy carries only in-frame clones and drops some. The data contain 150,000 to 200,000 clones, 88% of them singletons. V was clipped by 5 bases and J by 1 base, with 17 bases between them. Germline CDR1 and CDR2: MNHEY and SMNVEV (reference sequence). This CDR3 has 16 residues. The sequenced sample was peripheral blood, obtained on day 0 of AZD1222 vaccination. The receptor was derived from an adult in good health. V gene TRBV27 combines with J gene TRBJ1-1; a weak D match, TRBD1 (6 bases). CDR3 residues: CASSPGTLRRNTEAFF. The CDR3 region has the DNA TGTGCCAGCAGTCCCGGGACACTACGCAGGAACACTGAAGCTTTCTTT.